This passage covers 28 T cell receptor beta chains from one sample sequenced in a study of cytotoxic CD8 clonotypes in ibrutinib-treated CLL. Profiled with immunoSEQ multiplex PCR; TCRdb holds only in-frame clones, not every one. The repertoire holds under 300,000 clones, 70% seen once, with approximately 15% in the top ten. The specimen comprised PBMCs, sampled after 24 months of ibrutinib treatment. All receptors come from a human donor with chronic lymphocytic leukemia.

The chain combines TRBV25-1 with TRBJ2-7; 10 nucleotides match TRBD1. Losses at the gene ends were 4 bases for V and 3 bases for J; bases not matched to a gene: 9. CDR1 is MGHDK, CDR2 SYGVNS, per germline. The CDR3 consists of 16 residues. CDR3 in amino acids: CASSVTGTGVNYEQYF. The CDR3 nucleotides read TGTGCCAGCAGTGTCACCGGGACAGGGGTTAACTACGAGCAGTACTTC.

This clone was counted a single time. The chain couples TRBV27 to TRBJ2-1, with 11 bases aligning to TRBD2. The germline V gene encodes CDR1 MNHEY and CDR2 SMNVEV (reference sequence). The CDR3 totals 16 residues. Unmatched junction bases numbered 8, after V lost 6 bases and J lost 4 bases. The chain's CDR3 is CASSPGTSGTYNEQFF. The CDR3 region has the DNA TGTGCCAGCAGCCCAGGGACTAGCGGAACATACAATGAGCAGTTCTTC.

This clone was observed a few times. The chain employs TRBV30 and TRBJ2-1; 12 bases map to TRBD2. J was trimmed by 5 bases and V by 3 bases; bases with no gene match: 5. Germline CDR1 is GTSNPN and CDR2 is SVGIG (reference sequence). The CDR3 loop spans 15 amino acids. The CDR3 here is CAWSRTSGIHNEQFF. For the CDR3, the DNA is TGTGCCTGGAGCCGGACTAGCGGGATTCACAATGAGCAGTTCTTC.

This rearrangement joins TRBV29-1 to TRBJ2-7, with D perhaps TRBD2 (6 bases). The V end lost 6 bases, the J end lost 1 base, and 16 bases lay between the germline ends. The CDR3 has 14 amino acids. From germline, CDR1 is SQVTM and CDR2 ANQGSEA. The CDR3 protein is CSVGGLLGSYEQYF. The CDR3 DNA follows: TGCAGCGTGGGGGGACTTCTGGGGTCCTACGAGCAGTACTTC.

This clone was detected a few times. The rearrangement joins TRBV9 to TRBJ2-3; 15 nucleotides agree with TRBD2. CDR3 size: 17 residues. V lost 4 bases to trimming and J lost 3 bases; unmatched junction nucleotides: 6. CDR1 and CDR2 (germline): SGDLS, YYNGEE. The CDR3 loop is CASSYTGLAGGTDTQYF. Here the CDR3 DNA reads TGTGCCAGCAGCTACACGGGACTAGCGGGAGGAACAGATACGCAGTATTTT. Supplemented by reference TRBV9 and TRBJ2-3, the full variable domain reads DSGVTQTPKHLITATGQRVTLRCSPRSGDLSVYWYQQSLDQGLQFLIQYYNGEERAKGNILERFSAQQFPDLHSELNLSSLELGDSALYFCASSYTGLAGGTDTQYFGPGTRLTVL.

V is TRBV7-6 and J is TRBJ2-5, with 7 bases matching TRBD2. Germline V CDR1 and CDR2: SGHVS, FNYEAQ. The junction had 5 bases not matched to a gene; V was cut back by 1 base and J by 3 bases. The CDR3 sequence is 15 residues long. The CDR3 DNA is TGTGCCAGCAGCTTAGGGTCTAGCGGAGAAGAGACCCAGTACTTC. Translating it yields CASSLGSSGEETQYF.

The CDR3 sequence is CASSPNRDTSNQPQHF. CDR3 bases: TGTGCCAGCAGTCCTAACCGGGACACCTCAAATCAGCCCCAGCATTTT. J is TRBJ1-5 and V is TRBV27, with a weak D call TRBD1 (6 bases). This CDR3 region has 16 residues. Germline CDR1 and CDR2: MNHEY and SMNVEV (reference sequence). V was pared by 5 bases and J by 4 bases, with 18 bases between.

CDR3 sequence (DNA): TGCGCCAGCAGCAAGGACTCAATCACAGATACGCAGTATTTT. Encoded protein: CASSKDSITDTQYF. The chain uses TRBV5-1 and TRBJ2-3; D is perhaps TRBD2 (5 bases). CDR3 length equals 14 residues. Germline V lookup: CDR1 SGHRS, CDR2 YFSETQ. V shed 4 bases and J shed 2 bases, with 11 bases lying between them.

The chain recombines TRBV11-2 with TRBJ2-7, with D hard to call. The CDR3 has 13 amino acids. With 8 bases removed from V and 2 bases from J, the gap between germline ends came to 13 bases. Per the germline V gene, CDR1 is SGHAT and CDR2 is FQNNGV. CDR3 in DNA: TGTGCCAGCTCCCCATGGGATACCTACGAGCAGTACTTC. Its translation: CASSPWDTYEQYF.

The gene calls are TRBV21-1 and TRBJ2-1; the D segment call TRBD2 is taken from the table without a DNA check. TRBV21-1 is a pseudogene segment. The CDR3 runs 13 residues. Here the CDR3 DNA reads TGTGCCAGCAGCACCCTCTGGGAGCGTGAGCAGTTCTTC. This gives the protein CASSTLWEREQFF.

Here the CDR3 reads CASSLGQGLYEQYF. DNA of the CDR3: TGCGCCAGCAGCCTGGGACAGGGTCTCTACGAGCAGTACTTC. The chain uses TRBV4-3 and TRBJ2-7, with 9 bases identical to TRBD1. The CDR3 length is 14 residues. Looked up from germline, CDR1 is LGHNA and CDR2 is YSLEER. V lost 4 bases and J lost 3; bases outside the gene matches: 4.

The chain carries TRBV6-6 and TRBJ2-3; D possibly corresponds to TRBD2 (6 bases). Per the germline V gene, CDR1 is MNHNY and CDR2 is SVGAGI (reference sequence). The V end lost 5 bases, the J end lost 2 bases, and 14 bases lay between the germline ends. This CDR3 has 15 residues. The CDR3 is CASSVAVADTDTQYF. CDR3 DNA: TGTGCCAGCAGTGTCGCGGTAGCGGACACAGATACGCAGTATTTT.

The sample holds one count of this clone. The gene calls are TRBV7-3 and TRBJ2-4, with TRBD2 identical over 14 bases. The germline gives CDR1 SGHTA, CDR2 FQGTGA. The CDR3 is 13 residues long. V trimming: 5 bases; J trimming: 10 bases; junction bases outside the gene matches: 1. The CDR3 bases are TGTGCCAGCAGCAGACTAGCGGGAGGGATTCAGTACTTC. Encoded protein: CASSRLAGGIQYF.

The V call is TRBV4-3, the J call TRBJ1-4, with D possibly TRBD1 on 5 matching bases. Looked up from germline, CDR1 is LGHNA and CDR2 is YSLEER. Between the trimmed V and J ends, which lost 2 bases and 10 bases, there was a span of 17 bases. The length of the CDR3 is 15 residues. Here the CDR3 reads CASSQLGPEAGKLFF. The CDR3, as DNA: TGCGCCAGCAGCCAATTGGGACCCGAAGCGGGAAAACTGTTTTTT.

This clone was picked up one time. This chain connects TRBV7-8 to TRBJ1-1; D gene uncertain. CDR3 size: 11 residues. Germline V CDR1 and CDR2: SGHVS, FQNEAQ. V was cut by 5 bases and J by 4 bases, with 5 bases left in between. The CDR3 spells CASSPLTEAFF. CDR3 sequence (DNA): TGTGCCAGCAGCCCCCTCACTGAAGCTTTCTTT.

The chain links TRBV28 to TRBJ2-7; D ambiguous. Germline V gives CDR1 MDHEN, CDR2 SYDVKM. CDR3 length: 15 residues. V was shortened by 2 bases and J by 3 bases, with 14 bases between the two germline ends. CDR3 protein: CASSLPSSLNYEQYF. In nucleotides, the CDR3 is TGTGCCAGCAGTTTACCCAGTTCCCTTAACTACGAGCAGTACTTC.

In nucleotides, the CDR3 is TGTGCCAAGACGTGGACAGGGAGACCTGAAGCTTTCTTT. It codes for CAKTWTGRPEAFF. V gene TRBV2 combines with J gene TRBJ1-1, with 8 bases identical to TRBD1. The CDR3 extends over 13 amino acids. Germline CDR1 and CDR2: SNHLY and FYNNEI. After removal of 10 bases from V and 6 bases from J, the junction contained 10 bases not matched to a gene. Drawing the rest from reference TRBV2 and TRBJ1-1, the complete variable domain is EPEVTQTPSHQVTQMGQEVILRCVPISNHLYFYWYRQILGQKVEFLVSFYNNEISEKSEIFDDQFSVERPDGSNFTLKIRSTKLEDSAMYFCAKTWTGRPEAFFGQGTRLTVV.

The V call is TRBV5-1, the J call TRBJ2-5; D could derive from TRBD1 or TRBD2 (5 bases each). The CDR3 loop spans 14 amino acids. The ends were cut back, 3 bases at V and 1 base at J, with 10 bases in the middle. Germline V lookup: CDR1 SGHRS, CDR2 YFSETQ. Written as DNA, the CDR3 is TGCGCCAGCAGCTCCGGGGCAACCCAAGAGACCCAGTACTTC. Amino acid sequence: CASSSGATQETQYF.

The chain recombines TRBV15 with TRBJ2-5, with TRBD2 identical over 9 bases. CDR1 LNHNV and CDR2 YYDKDF come from the germline V gene (reference sequence). Trimming took 0 bases from V and 0 from J; bases not matched to a gene: 11. The CDR3 length is 19 residues. This CDR3 reads CATSRDRGTSFPYQETQYF. In DNA, the CDR3 is TGTGCCACCAGCAGAGATAGAGGGACTAGCTTCCCGTACCAAGAGACCCAGTACTTC.

CDR3 amino acids: CASSDRGPNEKLFF. Written as DNA, the CDR3 is TGCGCCAGCAGCGACAGGGGTCCCAATGAAAAACTGTTTTTT. The chain combines TRBV5-1 with TRBJ1-4, with TRBD1 matching 8 bases. The CDR3 loop spans 14 amino acids. V lost 4 bases and J lost 5; bases outside the gene matches: 4. Germline CDR1 and CDR2: SGHRS and YFSETQ.

The chain links TRBV30 to TRBJ2-5; no clear D. The germline gives CDR1 GTSNPN, CDR2 SVGIG (reference sequence). Trimming cost V 0 bases and J 5 bases, with 4 bases left between them. The CDR3 extends over 11 amino acids. This CDR3 is CAWSVEETQYF. The CDR3 DNA is TGTGCCTGGAGTGTAGAGGAGACCCAGTACTTC.

The rearrangement uses TRBV9 and TRBJ2-5, with 7 positions matching TRBD2. Germline-derived CDR1 and CDR2 are SGDLS and YYNGEE. V shed 0 bases and J 4 bases; nucleotides not matched to a gene: 6. CDR3 length: 15 amino acids. The CDR3 is CASSVAGGMRETQYF. The CDR3 DNA follows: TGTGCCAGCAGCGTAGCGGGGGGAATGAGAGAGACCCAGTACTTC.

The rearrangement joins TRBV7-3 to TRBJ2-1, with 11 bases fitting TRBD2. Trimming took 1 base from V and 8 from J; bases not matched to a gene: 7. The CDR3 is 16 residues long. The germline V gene has CDR1 SGHTA and CDR2 FQGTGA. The CDR3 bases are TGTGCCAGCAGCTTAAGGTTAGCGGGAGGGCCCCATGAGCAGTTCTTC. Amino acid sequence: CASSLRLAGGPHEQFF.

The rearrangement joins TRBV5-4 to TRBJ2-7, with 7 bases identical to TRBD1. This CDR3 contains 15 residues. Germline V gene data show CDR1 as SGHNT and CDR2 as YYREEE (reference sequence). V gave up 4 bases and J gave up 4 bases; unmatched junction bases: 11. CDR3 in DNA: TGTGCCAGCAGCATGCCGACAGGGTCGATTTACGAGCAGTACTTC. Its protein product is CASSMPTGSIYEQYF.

This sequence joins TRBV5-1 and TRBJ2-3; D might be TRBD2 (6 bases). The CDR3 totals 14 residues. CDR1 is SGHRS, CDR2 YFSETQ, per germline. The ends were cut back, 8 bases at V and 5 bases at J, with 18 bases in the middle. This CDR3 reads CASRLVGYVDTQYF. CDR3 bases: TGCGCCAGTAGACTAGTAGGATACGTAGATACGCAGTATTTT.

The chain is built from TRBV15 and TRBJ2-2; D gene uncertain. The CDR3 sequence is 14 residues long. Germline assignment: CDR1 LNHNV and CDR2 YYDKDF (reference sequence). Trimming removed 0 bases from V and 6 bases from J, with 8 bases in between. This CDR3 reads CATSRDPSSGELFF. CDR3 in DNA: TGTGCCACCAGCAGAGACCCCTCCTCCGGGGAGCTGTTTTTT.

The chain recombines TRBV4-3 with TRBJ2-4; 7 bases agree with TRBD2. The germline V gene encodes CDR1 LGHNA and CDR2 YSLEER. J was trimmed by 1 base and V by 0 bases; bases with no gene match: 0. The CDR3 is made up of 15 amino acids. CDR3 loop: CASSQEGGAKNIQYF. The CDR3 bases are TGCGCCAGCAGCCAAGAGGGGGGGGCCAAAAACATTCAGTACTTC.

This sequence joins TRBV11-3 and TRBJ2-1, with 10 bases lining up with TRBD2. This CDR3 is built from 15 residues. The trim removed 2 bases at V and 2 bases at J, leaving 0 bases unmatched. Germline lookup yields CDR1 SGHNT and CDR2 YENEEA. CDR3 coding DNA: TGTGCCAGCAGCTTACTAGCGGGGGCCTACAATGAGCAGTTCTTC. It translates to CASSLLAGAYNEQFF.